This T cell receptor beta chain stems from a study of cytomegalovirus exposure and HLA in healthy donors. Study conclusions and caveats: In presence/absence analyses, roughly uniform sequencing depth across donors was assumed.

This CDR3 is 15 amino acids long. Germline loops: CDR1 KGHSH, CDR2 LQKENI. J was trimmed by 0 bases and V by 3 bases; bases with no gene match: 2. The PCR made use of 60 Vbeta and 13 Jbeta primers. The repertoire was sequenced with immunoSEQ multiplex PCR; TCRdb's copy has only in-frame clones and lacks some. The sample totals 200,000 to 250,000 clones. Concerning this clone: Antigen: not known.

The specimen sequenced was PBMCs. V is TRBV18 and J is TRBJ2-1; 7 positions agree with TRBD2. This TCR came from a young woman in good health and CMV-seropositive. The CDR3 coding sequence is TGTGCCAGCTCACCGCGGGACTACTCCTACAATGAGCAGTTCTTC. This codes for CASSPRDYSYNEQFF. Complete variable domain (other parts from reference TRBV18 and TRBJ2-1): NAGVMQNPRHLVRRRGQEARLRCSPMKGHSHVYWYRQLPEEGLKFMVYLQKENIIDESGMPKERFSAEFPKEGPSILRIQQVVRGDSAAYFCASSPRDYSYNEQFFGPGTRLTVL.